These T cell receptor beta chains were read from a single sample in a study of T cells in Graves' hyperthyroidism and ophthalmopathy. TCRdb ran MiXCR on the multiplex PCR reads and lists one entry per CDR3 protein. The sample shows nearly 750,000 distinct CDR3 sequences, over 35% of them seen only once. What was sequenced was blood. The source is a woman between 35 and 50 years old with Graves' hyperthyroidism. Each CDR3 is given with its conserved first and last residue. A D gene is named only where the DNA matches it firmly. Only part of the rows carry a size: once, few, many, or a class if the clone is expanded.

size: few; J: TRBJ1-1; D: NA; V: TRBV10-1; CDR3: CATTQGNGEAFF; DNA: TGCGCCACCACCCAGGGGAATGGTGAAGCTTTCTTT
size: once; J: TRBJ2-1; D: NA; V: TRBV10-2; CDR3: CASRLTDEQFF; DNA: TGCGCCAGCAGACTCACGGATGAGCAGTTCTTC
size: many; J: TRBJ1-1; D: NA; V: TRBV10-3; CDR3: CATYALKRGKAFF; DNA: TGTGCCACCTACGCCCTTAAGAGGGGTAAAGCTTTCTTT
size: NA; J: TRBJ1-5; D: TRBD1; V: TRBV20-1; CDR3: CSAGTGSNQPQHF; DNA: TGCAGTGCGGGGACAGGGAGCAATCAGCCCCAGCATTTT
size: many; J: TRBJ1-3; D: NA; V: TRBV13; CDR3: CASQGPRNTIYF; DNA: TGTGCCAGCCAGGGGCCTCGAAACACCATATATTTT
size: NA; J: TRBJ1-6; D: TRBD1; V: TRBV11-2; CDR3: CASTPHRGRSSPLHF; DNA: TGTGCCAGCACCCCCCACAGGGGGCGCAGTTCACCCCTCCACTTT
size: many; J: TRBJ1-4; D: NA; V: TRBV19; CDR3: CASMGAEYATNEKLFF; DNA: TGTGCCAGTATGGGGGCAGAGTACGCGACTAATGAAAAACTGTTTTTT
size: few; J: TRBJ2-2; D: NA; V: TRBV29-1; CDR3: CSARLQSTGELFF; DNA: TGCAGCGCCAGGCTTCAATCCACCGGGGAGCTGTTTTTT
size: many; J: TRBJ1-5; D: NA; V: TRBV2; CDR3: CASSVAGTNQPQHF; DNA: TGTGCCAGCAGTGTAGCCGGAACAAATCAGCCCCAGCATTTT
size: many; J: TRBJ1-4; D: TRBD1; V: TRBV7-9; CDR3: CASSSTTGGFNEKLFF; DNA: TGTGCCAGCAGCTCAACTACAGGGGGATTTAATGAAAAACTGTTTTTT
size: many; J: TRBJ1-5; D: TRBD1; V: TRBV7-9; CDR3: CASSRTGDNQPQHF; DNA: TGTGCCAGCAGTCGGACAGGAGACAATCAGCCCCAGCATTTT
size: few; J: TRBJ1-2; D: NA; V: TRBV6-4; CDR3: CASSDSGSSADLYGYTF; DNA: TGTGCCAGCAGTGACTCAGGGAGTTCGGCCGACCTCTATGGCTACACCTTC
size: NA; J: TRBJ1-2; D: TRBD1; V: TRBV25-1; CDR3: CASARGQGGSGYGYTF; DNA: TGTGCCAGCGCCCGCGGACAGGGAGGTAGCGGATATGGCTACACCTTC
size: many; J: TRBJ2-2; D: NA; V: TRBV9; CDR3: CASSVGRELFF; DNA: TGTGCCAGCAGCGTAGGCCGGGAGCTGTTTTTT
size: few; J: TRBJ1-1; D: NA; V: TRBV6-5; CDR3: CASSYGGVTAEAFF; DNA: TGTGCCAGCAGTTACGGGGGTGTAACAGCTGAAGCTTTCTTT
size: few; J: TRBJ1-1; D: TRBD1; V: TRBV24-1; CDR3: CATSHPGGTEAFF; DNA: TGTGCCACCAGCCACCCAGGGGGCACTGAAGCTTTCTTT
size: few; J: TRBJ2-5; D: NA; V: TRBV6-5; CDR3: CASSYDPGEYQETQYF; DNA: TGTGCCAGCAGTTATGATCCAGGGGAATACCAAGAGACCCAGTACTTC
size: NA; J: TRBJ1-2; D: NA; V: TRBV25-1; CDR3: CASSGGPAANYGYTF; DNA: TGTGCCAGCAGTGGGGGGCCTGCAGCTAACTATGGCTACACCTTC
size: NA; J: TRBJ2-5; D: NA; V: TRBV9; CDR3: CASSNNRVETQYF; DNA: TGTGCCAGCAGTAACAACAGGGTAGAGACCCAGTACTTC
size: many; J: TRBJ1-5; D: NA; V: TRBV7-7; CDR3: CASTPAGQGNQPQHF; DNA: TGTGCTAGCACCCCAGCCGGGCAGGGCAATCAGCCCCAGCATTTT
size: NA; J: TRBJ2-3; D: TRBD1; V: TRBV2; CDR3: CASKGGQGPDTQYF; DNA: TGTGCCAGCAAGGGAGGACAGGGGCCAGATACGCAGTATTTT
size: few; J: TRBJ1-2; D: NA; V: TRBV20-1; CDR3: CSARDFGGSGYGYTF; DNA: TGCAGTGCTAGAGATTTCGGCGGCTCTGGCTATGGCTACACCTTC
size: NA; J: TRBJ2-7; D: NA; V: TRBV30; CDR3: CAWSVRGEQYF; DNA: TGTGCCTGGAGTGTAAGGGGCGAGCAGTACTTC
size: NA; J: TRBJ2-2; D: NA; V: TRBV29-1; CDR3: CSVARVWGGNTGELFF; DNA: TGCAGCGTTGCCCGAGTTTGGGGTGGAAACACCGGGGAGCTGTTTTTT
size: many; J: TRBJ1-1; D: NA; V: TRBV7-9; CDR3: CASSSPKGNTEAFF; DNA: TGTGCCAGCAGCTCCCCTAAGGGGAACACTGAAGCTTTCTTT
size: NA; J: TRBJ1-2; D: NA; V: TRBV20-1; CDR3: CSARAQGGNYGYTF; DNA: TGCAGTGCTAGAGCTCAGGGCGGGAACTATGGCTACACCTTC
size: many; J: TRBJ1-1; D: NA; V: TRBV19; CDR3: CASSRGWAEAFF; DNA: TGTGCCAGTAGTCGGGGTTGGGCTGAAGCTTTCTTT
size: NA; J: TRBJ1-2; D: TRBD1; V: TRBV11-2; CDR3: CASRGGQGFTAYGYTF; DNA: TGTGCCAGCAGGGGGGGACAGGGATTCACCGCGTATGGCTACACCTTC
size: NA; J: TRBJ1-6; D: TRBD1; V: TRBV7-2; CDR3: CASSLTGGGHNSPLHF; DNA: TGTGCCAGCAGCCTCACAGGGGGCGGCCATAATTCACCCCTCCACTTT
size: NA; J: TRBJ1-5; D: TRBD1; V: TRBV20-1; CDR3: CSALDRGPQHF; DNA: TGCAGTGCTTTGGACAGGGGGCCCCAGCATTTT
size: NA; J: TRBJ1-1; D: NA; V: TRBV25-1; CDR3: CASFGLNTEAFF; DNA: TGTGCCAGCTTCGGGTTGAACACTGAAGCTTTCTTT
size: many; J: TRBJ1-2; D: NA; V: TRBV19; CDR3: CASSTILDSYYGYTF; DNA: TGTGCCAGTAGTACCATTTTGGACAGTTATTATGGCTACACCTTC
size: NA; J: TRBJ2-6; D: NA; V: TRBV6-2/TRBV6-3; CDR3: CASSYPDGGGQGANVLTF; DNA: TGTGCCAGCAGTTACCCCGATGGGGGAGGACAGGGGGCCAACGTCCTGACTTTC
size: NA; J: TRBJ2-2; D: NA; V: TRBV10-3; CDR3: CAISDQGGELFF; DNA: TGTGCCATCAGTGATCAGGGCGGGGAGCTGTTTTTT
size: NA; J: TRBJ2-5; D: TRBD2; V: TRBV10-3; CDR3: CAIGTTTGLAGGPGETQYF; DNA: TGTGCCATCGGTACTACCACGGGACTAGCGGGAGGGCCGGGTGAGACCCAGTACTTC
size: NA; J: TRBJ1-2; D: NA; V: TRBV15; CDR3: CATSSGGAFGYTF; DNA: TGTGCCACCAGCAGTGGGGGCGCCTTTGGCTACACCTTC